The clone carrying this T cell receptor (beta chain) occurred once. CD45RO-negative CD8 cells positively selected for CCR7 made up the naive population, which excluded terminally differentiated effector memory CD45RA+ cells. The sample originates from a study of shared clonotypes between healthy human individuals. Authors' methods: Filtering differed since immunoSEQ provided only junctions, with no quality scores. The repertoire was sequenced with immunoSEQ multiplex PCR; TCRdb's copy has only in-frame clones and lacks some. V, J and clone size are taken as reported in that table, and D and trimming were inferred from the DNA itself. The sample contains about 680,000 clones, approximately 90% of which appear only once. CDR1 and CDR2 (germline): SEHNR, FQNEAQ (reference sequence). Trimming removed 3 bases from V and 2 bases from J, with 8 bases in between. The CDR3 has 13 amino acids.

This TCR derives from a man between 25 and 39 years old in good health. The specimen sequenced was naive CD8+ T cells sorted from blood. V and J are TRBV7-9 and TRBJ2-7; tentatively, D is TRBD1 (6 bases). The CDR3 protein is CASSFGTTYEQYF. CDR3 DNA sequence: TGTGCCAGCAGCTTTGGGACAACCTACGAGCAGTACTTC. Variable domain in full (rest from reference TRBV7-9 and TRBJ2-7): DTGVSQNPRHKITKRGQNVTFRCDPISEHNRLYWYRQTLGQGPEFLTYFQNEAQLEKSRLLSDRFSAERPKGSFSTLEIQRTEQGDSAMYLCASSFGTTYEQYFGPGTRLTVT.